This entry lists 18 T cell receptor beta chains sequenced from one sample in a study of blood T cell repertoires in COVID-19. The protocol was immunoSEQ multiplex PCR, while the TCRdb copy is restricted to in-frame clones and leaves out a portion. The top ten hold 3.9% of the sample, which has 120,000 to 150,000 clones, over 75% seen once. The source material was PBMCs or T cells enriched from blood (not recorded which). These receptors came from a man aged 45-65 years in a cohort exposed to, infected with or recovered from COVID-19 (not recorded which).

The CDR3 protein is CASSTPDRGNYGYTF. As DNA, the CDR3 is TGTGCCAGTAGTACCCCCGACAGGGGGAACTATGGCTACACCTTC. V usage is TRBV19 and J usage is TRBJ1-2, with 9 positions matching TRBD1. This CDR3 contains 15 residues. V was pared by 4 bases and J by 2 bases, with 5 bases of the junction left unmatched. CDR1 and CDR2 from the germline V gene are LNHDA and SQIVND (reference sequence).

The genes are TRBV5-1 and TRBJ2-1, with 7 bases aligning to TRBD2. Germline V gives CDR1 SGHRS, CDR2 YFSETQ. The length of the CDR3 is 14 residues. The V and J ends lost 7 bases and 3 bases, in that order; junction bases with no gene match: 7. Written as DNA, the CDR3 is TGCGCCAGCCGGCTAGCGGAGATCTACAATGAGCAGTTCTTC. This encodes CASRLAEIYNEQFF.

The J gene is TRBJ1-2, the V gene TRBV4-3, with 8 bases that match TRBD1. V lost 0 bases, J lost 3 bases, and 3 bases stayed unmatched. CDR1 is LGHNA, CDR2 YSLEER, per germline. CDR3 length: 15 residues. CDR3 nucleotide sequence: TGCGCCAGCAGCCAAGATTGGACAGGGTACTATGGCTACACCTTC. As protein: CASSQDWTGYYGYTF.

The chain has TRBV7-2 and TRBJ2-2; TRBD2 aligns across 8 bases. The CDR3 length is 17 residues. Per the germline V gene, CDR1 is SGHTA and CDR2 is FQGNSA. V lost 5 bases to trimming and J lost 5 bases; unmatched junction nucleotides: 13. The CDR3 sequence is CASSPGFSGGFTGELFF. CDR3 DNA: TGTGCCAGCAGCCCGGGGTTCAGCGGGGGATTTACCGGGGAGCTGTTTTTT.

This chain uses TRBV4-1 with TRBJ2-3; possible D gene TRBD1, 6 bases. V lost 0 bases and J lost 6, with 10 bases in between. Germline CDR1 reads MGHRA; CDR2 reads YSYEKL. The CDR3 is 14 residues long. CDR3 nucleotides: TGCGCCAGCAGCCAAGACCCAGGGGAGGATACGCAGTATTTT. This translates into CASSQDPGEDTQYF.

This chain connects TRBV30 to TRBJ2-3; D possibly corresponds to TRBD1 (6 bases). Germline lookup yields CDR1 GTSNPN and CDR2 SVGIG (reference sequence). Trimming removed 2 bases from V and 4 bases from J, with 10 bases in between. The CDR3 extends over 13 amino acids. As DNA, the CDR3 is TGTGCCTGGAGTTTCACAGGGCCAGATACGCAGTATTTT. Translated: CAWSFTGPDTQYF.

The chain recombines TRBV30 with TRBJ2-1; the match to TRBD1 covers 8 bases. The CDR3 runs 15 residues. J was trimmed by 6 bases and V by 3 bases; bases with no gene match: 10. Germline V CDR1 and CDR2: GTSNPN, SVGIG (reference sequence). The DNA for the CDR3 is TGTGCCTGGAGCCTCCAGGGGGCGGTTGGCAATGAGCAGTTCTTC. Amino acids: CAWSLQGAVGNEQFF.

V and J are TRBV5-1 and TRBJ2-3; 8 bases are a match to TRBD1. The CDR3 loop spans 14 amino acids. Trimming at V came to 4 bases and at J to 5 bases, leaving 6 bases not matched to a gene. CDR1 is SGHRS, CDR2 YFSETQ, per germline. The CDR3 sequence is CASSPGQGGDTQYF. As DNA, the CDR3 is TGCGCCAGCAGCCCTGGACAGGGAGGAGATACGCAGTATTTT.

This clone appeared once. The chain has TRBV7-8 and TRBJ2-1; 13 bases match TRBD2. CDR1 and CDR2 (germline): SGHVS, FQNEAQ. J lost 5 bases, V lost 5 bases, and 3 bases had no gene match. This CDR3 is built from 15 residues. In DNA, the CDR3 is TGTGCCAGCAGCCCGGGACTAGCGGGGCACAATGAGCAGTTCTTC. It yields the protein CASSPGLAGHNEQFF.

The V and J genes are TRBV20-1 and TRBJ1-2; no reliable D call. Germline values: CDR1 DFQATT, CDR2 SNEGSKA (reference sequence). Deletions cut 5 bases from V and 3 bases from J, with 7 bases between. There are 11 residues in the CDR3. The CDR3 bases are TGCAGTGCTGCAACAGACTATGGCTACACCTTC. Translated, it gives CSAATDYGYTF.

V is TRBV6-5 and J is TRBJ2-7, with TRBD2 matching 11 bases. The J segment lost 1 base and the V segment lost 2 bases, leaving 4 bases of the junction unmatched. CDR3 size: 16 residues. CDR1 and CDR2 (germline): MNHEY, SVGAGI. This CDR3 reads CASSYVTSGKSYEQYF. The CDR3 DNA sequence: TGTGCCAGCAGTTACGTGACTAGCGGGAAGTCCTACGAGCAGTACTTC.

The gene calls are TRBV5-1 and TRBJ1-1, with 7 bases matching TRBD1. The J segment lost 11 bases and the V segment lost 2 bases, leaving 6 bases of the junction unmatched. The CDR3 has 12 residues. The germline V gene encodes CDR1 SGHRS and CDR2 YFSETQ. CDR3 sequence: CASSFTGDGAFF. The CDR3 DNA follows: TGCGCCAGCAGCTTTACAGGGGACGGGGCTTTCTTT.

The CDR3 sequence: CASSSTVNTEAFF. Here the CDR3 DNA reads TGTGCCAGCAGCTCGACAGTGAACACTGAAGCTTTCTTT. The chain joins TRBV3-1 (or the pseudogene TRBV3-2) to TRBJ1-1; maybe TRBD1 (5 bases). The CDR3 totals 13 residues. Germline CDR1 and CDR2: LGHDT and YNNKEL (reference sequence). Trimming removed 5 bases at V and 0 bases at J, with 7 bases between.

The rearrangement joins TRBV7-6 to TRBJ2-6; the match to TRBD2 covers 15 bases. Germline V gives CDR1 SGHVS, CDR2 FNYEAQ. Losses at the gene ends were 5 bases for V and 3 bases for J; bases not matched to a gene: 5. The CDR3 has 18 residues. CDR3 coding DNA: TGTGCCAGCAGCCCCCGGACTAGCGGGGGGGATGGGGCCAACGTCCTGACTTTC. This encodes CASSPRTSGGDGANVLTF.

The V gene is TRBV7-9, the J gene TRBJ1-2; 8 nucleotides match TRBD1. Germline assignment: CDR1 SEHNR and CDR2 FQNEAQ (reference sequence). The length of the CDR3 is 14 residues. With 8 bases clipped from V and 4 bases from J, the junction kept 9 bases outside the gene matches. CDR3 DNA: TGTGCCAGCTCCCTGACAGGGGAGTTCTATGGCTACACCTTC. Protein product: CASSLTGEFYGYTF. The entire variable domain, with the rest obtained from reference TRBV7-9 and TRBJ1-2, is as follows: DTGVSQNPRHKITKRGQNVTFRCDPISEHNRLYWYRQTLGQGPEFLTYFQNEAQLEKSRLLSDRFSAERPKGSFSTLEIQRTEQGDSAMYLCASSLTGEFYGYTFGSGTRLTVV.

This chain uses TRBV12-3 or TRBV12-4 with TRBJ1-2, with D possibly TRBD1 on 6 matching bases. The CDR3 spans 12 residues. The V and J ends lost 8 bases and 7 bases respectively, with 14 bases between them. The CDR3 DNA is TGTGCCAGCGAGGGGGAGCATGGTGGCTACACCTTC. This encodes CASEGEHGGYTF.

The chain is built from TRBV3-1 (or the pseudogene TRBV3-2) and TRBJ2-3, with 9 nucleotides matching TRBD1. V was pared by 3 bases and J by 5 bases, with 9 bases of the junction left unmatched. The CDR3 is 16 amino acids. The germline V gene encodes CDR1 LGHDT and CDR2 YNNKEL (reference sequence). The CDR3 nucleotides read TGTGCCAGCAGCCAGGTTACAGGGGGCGGGGGAGATACGCAGTATTTT. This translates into CASSQVTGGGGDTQYF.

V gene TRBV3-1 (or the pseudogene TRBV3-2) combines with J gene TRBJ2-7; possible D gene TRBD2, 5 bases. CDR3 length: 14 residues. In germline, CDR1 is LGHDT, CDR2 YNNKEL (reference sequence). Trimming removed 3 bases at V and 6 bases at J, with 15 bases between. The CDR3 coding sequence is TGTGCCAGCAGCCAGTTAGAGGGTTATAGCGAGCAGTACTTC. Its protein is CASSQLEGYSEQYF.